The rows below give T cell receptor beta chains drawn from one sample of a study of T-cell reconstitution after alpha-beta-depleted transplantation in children. TCRdb passed the PCR reads through MiXCR, listing each CDR3 protein once. The sample lists about a million distinct CDR3 sequences; roughly 31% were seen once. Here the sequenced sample was PBMCs, mostly from graft donor cells, taken 360 days after TCRalphabeta/CD19-depleted stem cell transplant. The receptor set was obtained from a boy in the first two years of life who had a stem cell transplant for SCID, so the T cells may come from the graft donor. CDR3s include the opening cysteine and the closing phenylalanine or tryptophan.

v_gene,len,CDR3aa
TRBV6-5,16,CASSSDERGTYNEQFF
TRBV29-1,16,CSVEAQLGQRYRTQYF
TRBV29-1,15,CSVPKGLAGQETQYF
TRBV9,14,CASSVDVGYNEQFF
TRBV4-1,14,CASREEGLGNTIYF
TRBV7-9,15,CASSWTAGGVGTQYF
TRBV24-1,15,CATSVNRGRWETQYF
TRBV15,15,CATSRDGRVNTEAFF
TRBV7-8,18,CASSLRPRSLPLNTEAFF
TRBV7-2,17,CASSLRVAGLGTGELFF
TRBV4-2,16,CASSQAWGTNTGELFF
TRBV4-3,16,CASSQDHHKKGQPQHF
TRBV6-1,15,CASSTRLAVTGELFF
TRBV4-3,14,CASSQLRGADTQYF
TRBV30,16,CAISQRGLTPYNEQFF
TRBV7-2,12,CASSHMNTEAFF
TRBV12-3/TRBV12-4,13,CASSFLRTNEQFF
TRBV7-2,15,CASTVAGPSTDTQYF
TRBV6-5,14,CASSYSYSQETQYF
TRBV7-2,14,CASSTSGDYNEQFF